The next 20 T cell receptor beta chains were all read from a single sample in a study of OX40 agonist ivuxolimab in advanced cancers. The library was obtained by the immunoSEQ multiplex PCR assay. What TCRdb holds here is the immuneACCESS table cut down to in-frame rearrangements. Part of the clones is not present; checked against another copy, under half of the missing clones reflect an unresolved V gene, and the others are unexplained. This sample comprises tens of thousands of clones, about 86% of them detected only once. Just under 2.5% of the sample is held by the ten biggest clonotypes. The material sequenced was CD4+ or CD8+ T cells sorted from blood, taken in a trial of the OX40 agonist ivuxolimab. The receptors were gathered from an adult with an advanced solid tumor such as melanoma, head and neck, liver or kidney cancer.

V is TRBV7-2 and J is TRBJ1-5; D uncertain. V lost 7 bases and J 2 bases, leaving 15 bases between the germline ends. CDR3 length: 15 amino acids. Germline loops: CDR1 SGHTA, CDR2 FQGNSA. CDR3 DNA: TGTGCCAGCAACGAAGGACCGATAGGCAATCAGCCCCAGCATTTT. Its translation: CASNEGPIGNQPQHF.

Of note for this clone: The germline gene is not matched at one end of the junction; a read error may be the cause. This chain connects TRBV28 to TRBJ2-7; either TRBD1 or TRBD2 may fit D (5 bases each). This CDR3 has 16 residues. The germline CDR1 and CDR2 sequences are MDHEN and SYDVKM. DNA of the CDR3: TGTGCCAGCAGTTTATTCAGACAGACTAAGACAAGAATCCCCCACTTC. Amino acids: CASSLFRQTKTRIPHF.

The chain couples TRBV2 to TRBJ1-1; a weak D match, TRBD1 (5 bases). The CDR3 consists of 13 residues. Trimming cost V 5 bases and J 1 base, with 8 bases left between them. The germline gives CDR1 SNHLY, CDR2 FYNNEI. CDR3 nucleotides: TGTGCCAGCAGTAGGGACCCGAACACTGAAGCTTTCTTT. Translation: CASSRDPNTEAFF. The full variable domain, in which reference TRBV2 and TRBJ1-1 provide the parts outside the CDR3, is EPEVTQTPSHQVTQMGQEVILRCVPISNHLYFYWYRQILGQKVEFLVSFYNNEISEKSEIFDDQFSVERPDGSNFTLKIRSTKLEDSAMYFCASSRDPNTEAFFGQGTRLTVV.

The chain couples TRBV28 to TRBJ2-3, with 8 bases matching TRBD2. CDR3 length equals 18 residues. Trimming removed 6 bases from V and 0 bases from J; junction bases left unmatched: 14. The germline V gene encodes CDR1 MDHEN and CDR2 SYDVKM. The CDR3 coding sequence is TGTGCCAGCAGCCCCAGGCCCCGACTAGCGCCTAGCACAGATACGCAGTATTTT. Its protein is CASSPRPRLAPSTDTQYF.

V is TRBV7-2 and J is TRBJ2-6; D is ambiguous. The CDR3 has 16 amino acids. Trimming took 2 bases from V and 2 from J, leaving 10 bases between them. CDR1 is SGHTA and CDR2 is FQGNSA in the germline V gene. Here the CDR3 DNA reads TGTGCCAGCAGCTTATCCAGGTTCCCTGGGGCCAACGTCCTGACTTTC. Translating it yields CASSLSRFPGANVLTF.

The V call is TRBV5-5, the J call TRBJ1-2; TRBD1 matches at 7 bases. Germline CDR1 SGHKS, CDR2 YYEKEE (reference sequence). Trimming cost V 4 bases and J 4 bases; bases outside gene matches: 19. CDR3 length: 18 residues. The CDR3 loop is CASSPLPSRRTGIYGYTF. The CDR3 region has the DNA TGTGCCAGCAGCCCGCTCCCCTCCCGTCGGACAGGCATCTATGGCTACACCTTC. Based on the CDR3 plus reference TRBV5-5 and TRBJ1-2, the full variable domain is DAGVTQSPTHLIKTRGQQVTLRCSPISGHKSVSWYQQVLGQGPQFIFQYYEKEERGRGNFPDRFSARQFPNYSSELNVNALLLGDSALYLCASSPLPSRRTGIYGYTFGSGTRLTVV.

The chain is built from TRBV11-2 and TRBJ1-2; weak D call: TRBD1 (5 bases). V dropped 2 bases and J dropped 0 bases, with 10 bases sitting between them. The germline CDR1 and CDR2 sequences are SGHAT and FQNNGV. The length of the CDR3 is 15 residues. This CDR3 is CASSLSTGANYGYTF. CDR3 nucleotide sequence: TGTGCCAGCAGCTTATCAACAGGAGCTAACTATGGCTACACCTTC. Variable domain in full (rest from reference TRBV11-2 and TRBJ1-2): EAGVAQSPRYKIIEKRQSVAFWCNPISGHATLYWYQQILGQGPKLLIQFQNNGVVDDSQLPKDRFSAERLKGVDSTLKIQPAKLEDSAVYLCASSLSTGANYGYTFGSGTRLTVV.

The chain carries TRBV6-1 and TRBJ2-5, with TRBD1 matching over 8 bases. This CDR3 has 17 amino acids. The germline V gene encodes CDR1 MNHNS and CDR2 SASEGT. With V trimmed by 1 base and J by 5 bases, 12 bases remained unmatched. The CDR3 reads CASSEERVSGGGETQYF. CDR3 coding DNA: TGTGCCAGCAGTGAAGAAAGAGTATCAGGGGGCGGGGAGACCCAGTACTTC.

The rearrangement uses TRBV4-2 and TRBJ2-5; 7 nucleotides align to TRBD2. The V gene's germline CDR1 is LGHNA and CDR2 YNFKEQ. This CDR3 has 14 amino acids. With 0 bases clipped from V and 5 bases from J, the junction kept 3 bases outside the gene matches. For the CDR3, the DNA is TGTGCCAGCAGCCAAGAGGGGGGGGTGGAGACCCAGTACTTC. As protein: CASSQEGGVETQYF.

DNA of the CDR3: TGCGCCAGCAGCTTGTTAGCAGATACGCAGTATTTT. Encoded protein: CASSLLADTQYF. V and J are TRBV5-1 and TRBJ2-3; unclear D gene. The CDR3 sequence is 12 residues long. The V end was cut by 1 base, the J end by 4 bases, with 4 bases between. Germline V gene sequence: CDR1 SGHRS, CDR2 YFSETQ.

The chain joins TRBV5-6 to TRBJ2-1, with D uncertain. In germline, CDR1 is SGHDT, CDR2 YYEEEE. The V gene lost 4 bases and the J gene lost 2 bases, with 10 bases spanning the gap. The length of the CDR3 is 14 residues. CDR3: CASSPSGPYNEQFF. In DNA, the CDR3 is TGTGCCAGCAGCCCTTCTGGGCCCTACAATGAGCAGTTCTTC.

This CDR3 is CASSPRGTGENSPLHF. As DNA, the CDR3 is TGTGCCAGCAGCCCGCGCGGGACAGGGGAGAATTCACCCCTCCACTTT. The rearrangement uses TRBV11-3 and TRBJ1-6; 10 bases match TRBD1. CDR1 and CDR2 (germline): SGHNT, YENEEA. Trimming at V came to 5 bases and at J to 7 bases, leaving 8 bases not matched to a gene. The CDR3 spans 16 residues.

V and J are TRBV7-3 and TRBJ2-1, with a weak D call TRBD2 (5 bases). This CDR3 contains 13 residues. The ends were cut back, 2 bases at V and 10 bases at J, with 12 bases in the middle. Germline lookup yields CDR1 SGHTA and CDR2 FQGTGA. The CDR3 coding sequence is TGTGCCAGCAGCTTAGACTATCTAGGAGAGCAGTTCTTC. Protein sequence: CASSLDYLGEQFF.

The chain couples TRBV11-2 to TRBJ2-1; D is undetermined. The CDR3 extends over 16 amino acids. Trimming stripped 1 base from V and 2 bases from J, with 12 bases between. CDR1 and CDR2 (germline): SGHAT, FQNNGV. The CDR3 here is CASSLVSGDTYNEQFF. CDR3 DNA sequence: TGTGCCAGCAGCTTAGTGTCAGGCGACACCTACAATGAGCAGTTCTTC.

This clone has only one observation. This chain links TRBV7-2 with TRBJ1-5; 10 nucleotides match TRBD1. The CDR3 loop spans 15 amino acids. Germline V gives CDR1 SGHTA, CDR2 FQGNSA. Trimming removed 6 bases from V and 2 bases from J; junction bases left unmatched: 4. The CDR3 bases are TGTGCCAGCAGACCCGGGACAGGGGGCAATCAGCCCCAGCATTTT. This translates into CASRPGTGGNQPQHF. Filled out from reference TRBV7-2 and TRBJ1-5, the complete variable domain reads GAGVSQSPSNKVTEKGKDVELRCDPISGHTALYWYRQSLGQGLEFLIYFQGNSAPDKSGLPSDRFSAERTGGSVSTLTIQRTQQEDSAVYLCASRPGTGGNQPQHFGDGTRLSIL.

The chain links TRBV9 to TRBJ1-2, with no clear D. The CDR3 sequence is 15 residues long. Trimming shortened V by 0 bases and J by 2 bases, and 11 bases separated the two germline ends. CDR1 is SGDLS, CDR2 YYNGEE, per germline. The CDR3 here is CASSVETALNYGYTF. In DNA form, the CDR3 reads TGTGCCAGCAGCGTAGAAACAGCACTAAACTATGGCTACACCTTC.

This clone was counted between two and nine times. This sequence joins TRBV28 and TRBJ2-7; 9 bases line up with TRBD2. V shed 3 bases, J shed 5 bases, and the junction held 5 bases outside the gene matches. The germline CDR1 and CDR2 sequences are MDHEN and SYDVKM. The CDR3 has 14 residues. The CDR3, as DNA: TGTGCCAGCAGTTTGGCGGGGGGGTTCAACGAGCAGTACTTC. It translates to CASSLAGGFNEQYF.

This clone was observed a single time. This chain joins TRBV7-2 and TRBJ2-1, with 10 bases that match TRBD2. The germline CDR1 and CDR2 sequences are SGHTA and FQGNSA. The ends lost 2 bases at V and 7 bases at J; junction bases unmatched: 8. The CDR3 loop spans 16 amino acids. CDR3 DNA sequence: TGTGCCAGCAGCTTAACTAGCGGGATGGGTGGTAATGAGCAGTTCTTC. Its protein product is CASSLTSGMGGNEQFF.

This rearrangement joins TRBV27 to TRBJ2-7; maybe TRBD1 (6 bases). V shed 5 bases and J shed 5 bases, with 19 bases lying between them. This CDR3 contains 15 residues. Germline CDR1 and CDR2: MNHEY and SMNVEV (reference sequence). The CDR3 region has the DNA TGTGCCAGCAGTCCACTAAGGGACACCCCGGACGAGCAGTACTTC. Amino acid sequence: CASSPLRDTPDEQYF.

This sequence joins TRBV30 and TRBJ1-2, with 7 bases fitting TRBD1. Germline assignment: CDR1 GTSNPN and CDR2 SVGIG (reference sequence). The CDR3 has 12 amino acids. The V segment lost 2 bases and the J segment 8 bases; nucleotides outside the gene matches: 5. CDR3: CAWSYRGGGYTF. As DNA, the CDR3 is TGTGCCTGGAGTTACAGGGGAGGCGGCTACACCTTC. The whole variable domain, remainder taken from reference TRBV30 and TRBJ1-2, is SQTIHQWPATLVQPVGSPLSLECTVEGTSNPNLYWYRQAAGRGLQLLFYSVGIGQISSEVPQNLSASRPQDRQFILSSKKLLLSDSGFYLCAWSYRGGGYTFGSGTRLTVV.